These 17 T cell receptor beta chains were all obtained from the same sample, sequenced in a study of T cell responses to AZD1222 COVID-19 vaccine. The repertoire was sequenced with immunoSEQ multiplex PCR; TCRdb's copy has only in-frame clones and lacks some. The profile shows more than 90,000 clones, around 84% of them singletons. Sequences were derived from peripheral blood, sampled on day 0 of AZD1222 vaccination. Source of these receptors: an adult in good health.

Written as DNA, the CDR3 is TGTGCCAGCAGGGCTTCGGGAGGGCACCCCTACGAGCAGTACTTC. Residues: CASRASGGHPYEQYF. This chain connects TRBV3-1 (or the pseudogene TRBV3-2) to TRBJ2-7; 8 nucleotides line up with TRBD2. CDR1 is LGHDT, CDR2 YNNKEL, per germline (reference sequence). The CDR3 is 15 amino acids. V gave up 6 bases and J gave up 2 bases; unmatched junction bases: 9.

As DNA, the CDR3 is TGTGCCAGCAGTTACTCGGTCACCTCCTACGAGCAGTACTTC. It yields the protein CASSYSVTSYEQYF. The V call is TRBV6-2 or TRBV6-3, the J call TRBJ2-7; D uncertain. Germline loops: CDR1 MNHEY, CDR2 SVGEGT. With 0 bases removed from V and 0 bases from J, the gap between germline ends came to 6 bases. This CDR3 has 14 residues.

The chain combines TRBV28 with TRBJ2-5, with D unresolved. The CDR3 consists of 19 residues. CDR1 and CDR2 (germline): MDHEN, SYDVKM. Trimming pared 5 bases from V and 2 bases from J, leaving 27 bases between. In DNA form, the CDR3 reads TGTGCCAGCAGTCCAACGGGCTTAGCACGATCGGGCTATCAAGAGACCCAGTACTTC. Its translation: CASSPTGLARSGYQETQYF.

The chain is built from TRBV30 and TRBJ2-7, with D possibly matching TRBD2 (6 bases). The CDR3 totals 13 residues. Trimming removed 5 bases from V and 2 bases from J, with 13 bases in between. Germline-derived CDR1 and CDR2 are GTSNPN and SVGIG (reference sequence). Written as DNA, the CDR3 is TGTGCCTGGTCGGGCGGGGTGACCTACGAGCAGTACTTC. Amino acid sequence: CAWSGGVTYEQYF.

The genes are TRBV30 and TRBJ1-6; TRBD1 matches at 7 bases. V lost 5 bases, J lost 7 bases, and 5 bases stayed unmatched. Germline-derived CDR1 and CDR2 are GTSNPN and SVGIG (reference sequence). The CDR3 is made up of 13 amino acids. This chain's CDR3 is CAWRDSLNSPLHF. The CDR3 bases are TGTGCCTGGCGGGACAGTCTAAATTCACCCCTCCACTTT.

The chain joins TRBV6-5 to TRBJ2-7; D is unresolved. CDR1 MNHEY and CDR2 SVGAGI come from the germline V gene. Deletions cut 4 bases from V and 1 base from J, with 14 bases between. This CDR3 is 15 amino acids long. DNA for the CDR3: TGTGCCAGCAGTTCCGGGCCCGTGGAATCCTACGAGCAGTACTTC. Translation: CASSSGPVESYEQYF.

The chain recombines TRBV7-2 with TRBJ1-4; 8 nucleotides line up with TRBD1. Looked up from germline, CDR1 is SGHTA and CDR2 is FQGNSA. V shed 1 base, J shed 3 bases, and the junction held 1 base outside the gene matches. This CDR3 contains 15 residues. The CDR3 reads CASSLEGQANEKLFF. In nucleotides, the CDR3 is TGTGCCAGCAGCTTAGAGGGACAGGCTAATGAAAAACTGTTTTTT.

The chain uses TRBV27 and TRBJ2-7; the D call may be TRBD1 or TRBD2 (6 bases each). CDR3 length equals 15 residues. Germline V lookup: CDR1 MNHEY, CDR2 SMNVEV (reference sequence). The V gene lost 3 bases and the J gene lost 0 bases, with 12 bases spanning the gap. This CDR3 is CASSFSGAPSYEQYF. The CDR3 bases are TGTGCCAGCAGTTTTTCGGGGGCCCCCTCCTACGAGCAGTACTTC.

The chain joins TRBV4-3 to TRBJ2-2; D unclear. Germline V gene lookup returns CDR1 LGHNA and CDR2 YSLEER. This CDR3 spans 16 amino acids. V dropped 0 bases and J dropped 0 bases, with 8 bases sitting between them. The DNA of the CDR3 is TGCGCCAGCAGCCAAGATCTAACAGCGAACACCGGGGAGCTGTTTTTT. Translated: CASSQDLTANTGELFF.

The chain employs TRBV18 and TRBJ2-2; D uncertain. Trimming removed 6 bases from V and 5 bases from J, with 10 bases in between. Germline V gene data show CDR1 as KGHSH and CDR2 as LQKENI. The CDR3 has 13 amino acids. CDR3 nucleotides: TGTGCCAGCTCCCTGCAAATAACCGGGGAGCTGTTTTTT. This translates into CASSLQITGELFF.

Judged by abundance, this clone is medium-sized. The J gene is TRBJ1-1, the V gene TRBV14; D gene uncertain. CDR3 length: 13 amino acids. V was cut by 1 base and J by 1 base, with 4 bases left in between. Germline CDR1 reads SGHDN; CDR2 reads FVKESK. CDR3 sequence (DNA): TGTGCCAGCAGCCAAGGGTCGAACACTGAAGCTTTCTTT. Residues: CASSQGSNTEAFF.

Points on this clone: The junction departs from germline at one end; a sequencing error may be responsible. CDR3 protein: CASREGTAGSYNEQFF. The CDR3 DNA follows: TGTGCCAGCAGGGAAGGGACAGCAGGTTCCTACAATGAGCAGTTCTTC. The chain recombines TRBV2 with TRBJ2-1, with TRBD1 matching over 7 bases. The CDR3 loop spans 16 amino acids. The germline gives CDR1 SNHLY, CDR2 FYNNEI.

This clone was seen more than once but under ten times. The chain employs TRBV7-8 and TRBJ2-2; 8 positions match TRBD2. V gave up 5 bases and J gave up 0 bases; unmatched junction bases: 5. Germline CDR1 and CDR2: SGHVS and FQNEAQ. The CDR3 extends over 16 amino acids. For the CDR3, the DNA is TGTGCCAGCAGCCGTCGACTAGCGTCGAACACCGGGGAGCTGTTTTTT. This codes for CASSRRLASNTGELFF.

The chain links TRBV2 to TRBJ2-5; weak D call: TRBD1 (6 bases). The CDR3 consists of 14 residues. V lost 6 bases and J 0 bases, leaving 11 bases between the germline ends. Germline lookup yields CDR1 SNHLY and CDR2 FYNNEI. As DNA, the CDR3 is TGTGCCAGCAGACTGGACAGAAACCAAGAGACCCAGTACTTC. It is translated as CASRLDRNQETQYF.

This clone was seen just once. The chain has TRBV5-1 and TRBJ2-3, with TRBD2 matching 8 bases. Unmatched junction bases numbered 3, after V lost 1 base and J lost 5 bases. The germline V gene has CDR1 SGHRS and CDR2 YFSETQ. This CDR3 contains 14 residues. CDR3 region: CASSLTSGQDTQYF. The DNA for the CDR3 is TGCGCCAGCAGCTTGACTAGCGGACAAGATACGCAGTATTTT. Full variable domain (missing parts from reference TRBV5-1 and TRBJ2-3): KAGVTQTPRYLIKTRGQQVTLSCSPISGHRSVSWYQQTPGQGLQFLFEYFSETQRNKGNFPGRFSGRQFSNSRSEMNVSTLELGDSALYLCASSLTSGQDTQYFGPGTRLTVL.

The V and J genes are TRBV29-1 and TRBJ2-5; 12 bases align to TRBD1. Trimming at V came to 8 bases and at J to 5 bases, leaving 9 bases not matched to a gene. Germline loops: CDR1 SQVTM, CDR2 ANQGSEA. The CDR3 is made up of 14 amino acids. The CDR3 region has the DNA TGCAGCCTCAAGGGACAGGGGGCGTCGGAGACCCAGTACTTC. It is translated as CSLKGQGASETQYF.

Only one count was recorded for this clone. The rearrangement uses TRBV29-1 and TRBJ1-2, with a tentative D call TRBD1 (6 bases). The V end lost 5 bases, the J end lost 6 bases, and 10 bases lay between the germline ends. Germline CDR1 and CDR2: SQVTM and ANQGSEA. The CDR3 has 11 amino acids. CDR3 coding DNA: TGCAGCGTTTATCAGGGGAATGGCTACACCTTC. Its protein product is CSVYQGNGYTF.